The 28 T cell receptor beta chains presented below share a single source sample, sequenced in a study of Tregs in tolerant kidney transplant recipients. This table comes from immunoSEQ multiplex PCR, and its TCRdb copy is limited to in-frame clones, with some not included. The sample features 50,000 or so clones, with 0.83% in its top ten. Source: CD4+ T cells from blood, taken before the transplant. Receptors originate from a human donor who received a combined kidney and bone marrow transplant.

With respect to this clone: The CDR3 extends 3 residues past the end of the read, so its final part is completed from the germline J gene. The chain recombines TRBV7-8 with TRBJ1-2; 7 bases fit TRBD1. The trim removed 1 base at V and 6 bases at J, leaving 5 bases unmatched. There are 14 residues in the CDR3. Germline CDR1 reads SGHVS; CDR2 reads FQNEAQ. The CDR3 region is CASSLDRGVDGYTF. The covered CDR3 bases are TGTGCCAGCAGCTTAGACAGGGGAGTTGATGGC.

As concerns this clone: The read terminates 3 residues ahead of where the CDR3 ends, so the germline J gene completes it. The J gene is TRBJ1-5, the V gene TRBV6-2 or TRBV6-3; 7 bases fit TRBD1. J was trimmed by 2 bases and V by 0 bases; bases with no gene match: 7. This CDR3 region has 17 residues. Germline values: CDR1 MNHEY, CDR2 SVGEGT. The CDR3 region is CASSYSITGDGNQPQHF. The CDR3 DNA, read in part, is TGTGCCAGCAGTTACTCAATTACAGGGGATGGCAATCAGCCC.

To note about this clone: The read terminates 3 residues before the CDR3 end, so the remaining end is supplied by the germline J gene. The rearrangement uses TRBV11-2 and TRBJ2-5, with D hard to call. The CDR3 has 12 residues. Germline assignment: CDR1 SGHAT and CDR2 FQNNGV. The V end lost 3 bases, the J end lost 2 bases, and 4 bases lay between the germline ends. The part of the CDR3 DNA that was read is TGTGCCAGCAGCTTCACACAAGAGACC. The encoded protein is CASSFTQET. The CDR3 in full is CASSFTQETQYF.

As regards this clone: The sequence runs out 3 residues before the end of the CDR3; the remainder is reconstructed from the germline J gene. This rearrangement joins TRBV2 to TRBJ1-2; no clear D. There are 11 residues in the CDR3. In germline, CDR1 is SNHLY, CDR2 FYNNEI. The V gene lost 5 bases and the J gene lost 7 bases, with 8 bases spanning the gap. The sequenced part of the CDR3 DNA is TGTGCCAGCAGTCCGAACGGTGGC. Amino acids: CASSPNGG. The CDR3 in its entirety is CASSPNGGYTF. Variable domain in full (rest from reference TRBV2 and TRBJ1-2): EPEVTQTPSHQVTQMGQEVILRCVPISNHLYFYWYRQILGQKVEFLVSFYNNEISEKSEIFDDQFSVERPDGSNFTLKIRSTKLEDSAMYFCASSPNGGYTFGSGTRLTVV.

Notes on this clone: The read terminates 3 residues before the CDR3 end, so the remaining end is supplied by the germline J gene. The V and J genes are TRBV19 and TRBJ2-7; TRBD1 is a possible D gene (5 bases). This CDR3 region has 14 residues. Per the germline V gene, CDR1 is LNHDA and CDR2 is SQIVND (reference sequence). V was clipped by 1 base and J by 2 bases, with 9 bases between them. The sequenced part of the CDR3 DNA is TGTGCCAGTAGTATAGGGGTGGGGCCCTACGAG. Its protein product is CASSIGVGPYE. The whole CDR3 sequence reads CASSIGVGPYEQYF. Drawing the rest from reference TRBV19 and TRBJ2-7, the complete variable domain is DGGITQSPKYLFRKEGQNVTLSCEQNLNHDAMYWYRQDPGQGLRLIYYSQIVNDFQKGDIAEGYSVSREKKESFPLTVTSAQKNPTAFYLCASSIGVGPYEQYFGPGTRLTVT.

On this clone itself: Read data end 3 residues before the CDR3 end; the end is taken from the germline J gene. This chain connects TRBV7-2 to TRBJ1-4; 7 bases agree with TRBD1. The germline V gene has CDR1 SGHTA and CDR2 FQGNSA. This CDR3 is built from 13 residues. J was trimmed by 3 bases and V by 11 bases; bases with no gene match: 6. The CDR3 here is CASQGQSNEKLFF. The sequenced CDR3 bases are TGTGCCTCACAGGGGCAGTCTAATGAAAAA.

A note on this clone: The read falls 3 residues short of the CDR3 end, and the missing part is taken from the germline J gene. The chain recombines TRBV5-6 with TRBJ1-1; D is unresolved. Trimming stripped 0 bases from V and 0 bases from J, with 9 bases between. Germline V gives CDR1 SGHDT, CDR2 YYEEEE. The CDR3 is 15 residues long. This CDR3 reads CASSLDPGVNTEAFF. The CDR3 bases that were read are TGTGCCAGCAGCTTGGATCCGGGTGTGAACACTGAA.

Comments on this clone: The read falls 3 residues short of the CDR3 end, and the missing part is taken from the germline J gene. The chain employs TRBV20-1 and TRBJ1-2, with TRBD1 matching 7 bases. The CDR3 covers 15 residues. The germline V gene has CDR1 DFQATT and CDR2 SNEGSKA (reference sequence). V dropped 3 bases and J dropped 5; count of bases not matched to a gene: 12. This CDR3 reads CSASPHRGDLYGYTF. Incomplete CDR3 DNA: TGCAGTGCTAGCCCCCACAGGGGCGACCTATATGGC.

The CDR3 DNA, read in part, is TGTGCCAGCAGCCCGGGACAGGGGGTTTTCGAG. It specifies CASSPGQGVFE. The entire CDR3 sequence reads CASSPGQGVFEQYF. V gene TRBV6-2 or TRBV6-3 combines with J gene TRBJ2-7, with 11 bases matching TRBD1. The read ends 3 residues shy of where the CDR3 ends; the end is completed using the germline J gene. Germline-derived CDR1 and CDR2 are MNHEY and SVGEGT. V shed 6 bases and J 6 bases; nucleotides not matched to a gene: 7. The CDR3 spans 14 residues.

In regard to this clone: The CDR3 goes on 3 residues after the read ends, and that part is filled in from the germline J gene. The chain recombines TRBV6-2 or TRBV6-3 with TRBJ2-7; perhaps TRBD1 as D (6 bases). Trimming left V 0 bases short and J 3 bases short, with 9 bases between. CDR1 and CDR2 from the germline V gene are MNHEY and SVGEGT. There are 14 residues in the CDR3. CDR3 region: CASSYSGQNYEQYF. Partial CDR3 DNA: TGTGCCAGCAGTTACTCAGGACAGAACTACGAG.

Points on this clone: The read halts 3 residues ahead of the CDR3 end, with the missing end drawn from the germline J gene. The chain joins TRBV7-9 to TRBJ2-7, with a possible D match to TRBD1 (5 bases). CDR1 is SEHNR, CDR2 FQNEAQ, per germline (reference sequence). V was clipped by 5 bases and J by 2 bases, with 16 bases between them. The CDR3 is made up of 15 amino acids. The covered CDR3 bases are TGTGCCAGCAGCGCAGACCACAGGTCCCCCTACGAG. Residues: CASSADHRSPYE. The whole CDR3 reads CASSADHRSPYEQYF.

Concerning this clone: The read terminates 3 residues before the CDR3 end, so the remaining end is supplied by the germline J gene. J is TRBJ1-5 and V is TRBV10-2, with 8 bases identical to TRBD1. Germline CDR1 reads WSHSY; CDR2 reads SAAADI. The trim removed 8 bases at V and 4 bases at J, leaving 7 bases unmatched. The CDR3 spans 14 residues. Incomplete CDR3 DNA: TGCGCCAGCTCCGACAGGGGCACTAATCAGCCC. This sequence encodes CASSDRGTNQP. The complete CDR3 sequence is CASSDRGTNQPQHF.

On this clone itself: The read halts 3 residues ahead of the CDR3 end, with the missing end drawn from the germline J gene. The chain links TRBV19 to TRBJ2-1; TRBD2 aligns across 11 bases. CDR1 is LNHDA, CDR2 SQIVND, per germline (reference sequence). The CDR3 totals 15 residues. V lost 3 bases and J lost 9; bases outside the gene matches: 7. CDR3 in amino acids: CASSMITSGSFEQFF. The sequenced CDR3 bases are TGTGCCAGTAGTATGATTACTAGCGGGAGTTTTGAG.

Concerning this clone itself: The read gets to within 3 residues of the CDR3 end, and the germline J gene fills in the rest. The chain couples TRBV11-2 to TRBJ1-1; weak D call: TRBD1 (6 bases). Trimming removed 3 bases at V and 5 bases at J, with 16 bases between. The CDR3 loop spans 15 amino acids. Germline CDR1 and CDR2: SGHAT and FQNNGV. CDR3 residues: CASSFGGGRRTEAFF. CDR3 DNA, as far as it was read: TGTGCCAGCAGCTTTGGCGGGGGGCGGCGAACTGAA.

As concerns this clone: The read ends 3 residues shy of where the CDR3 ends; the end is completed using the germline J gene. The chain links TRBV5-6 to TRBJ1-4; 7 bases align to TRBD1. CDR3 size: 14 residues. V lost 4 bases, J lost 5 bases, and 5 bases stayed unmatched. Germline loops: CDR1 SGHDT, CDR2 YYEEEE. The CDR3 is CASSPTGPNEKLFF. The part of the CDR3 DNA that was read is TGTGCCAGCAGCCCGACAGGGCCAAATGAAAAA.

As to this clone: The missing CDR3 end, 3 residues past where the read stops, is filled in from the germline J gene. The V gene is TRBV18, the J gene TRBJ2-1, with a possible D match to TRBD2 (6 bases). Trimming removed 3 bases at V and 7 bases at J, with 13 bases between. There are 14 residues in the CDR3. Germline V lookup: CDR1 KGHSH, CDR2 LQKENI. CDR3 DNA (partial): TGTGCCAGCTCACCCCGACTAGATGGGAATGAG. This gives the protein CASSPRLDGNE. The complete CDR3 protein is CASSPRLDGNEQFF.

A word on this clone: Read data end 3 residues before the CDR3 end; the end is taken from the germline J gene. The chain has TRBV5-1 and TRBJ2-3; a weak D match, TRBD2 (5 bases). V was pared by 0 bases and J by 3 bases, with 8 bases between. This CDR3 has 14 amino acids. Germline V gene lookup returns CDR1 SGHRS and CDR2 YFSETQ. The CDR3 spells CASSLGLATDTQYF. The DNA read from the CDR3 is TGCGCCAGCAGCTTGGGATTAGCGACAGATACG.

A remark on this clone: The read falls 3 residues short of the CDR3 end, and the missing part is taken from the germline J gene. The V call is TRBV2, the J call TRBJ2-2, with 8 bases aligning to TRBD1. Germline CDR1 and CDR2: SNHLY and FYNNEI. V dropped 5 bases and J dropped 6; count of bases not matched to a gene: 8. This CDR3 has 15 residues. The CDR3 loop reads CASSSDRVGSGELFF. The sequenced CDR3 bases are TGTGCCAGCAGTTCGGACAGGGTGGGGTCCGGGGAG.

Partial CDR3 DNA: TGTGCCAGCAGCCGTTGGACTCAGAGCACCGGGGAG. It specifies CASSRWTQSTGE. The full CDR3 sequence reads CASSRWTQSTGELFF. The V and J genes are TRBV7-8 and TRBJ2-2; TRBD2 is a possible D gene (5 bases). The CDR3 extends 3 residues past the end of the read, so its final part is completed from the germline J gene. CDR1 and CDR2 from the germline V gene are SGHVS and FQNEAQ. The CDR3 is 15 residues long. Trimming left V 5 bases short and J 4 bases short, with 14 bases between.

About this clone: The missing CDR3 end, 3 residues past where the read stops, is filled in from the germline J gene. This chain joins TRBV6-1 and TRBJ2-2, with D tentatively TRBD1 (6 bases). Trimming took 2 bases from V and 5 from J, leaving 9 bases between them. Germline lookup yields CDR1 MNHNS and CDR2 SASEGT. The CDR3 is made up of 14 amino acids. CDR3 DNA, as far as it was read: TGTGCCAGCAGTGAATGGGGACAAACCGGGGAG. Translation: CASSEWGQTGE. The full CDR3 sequence reads CASSEWGQTGELFF.

Details on this clone: The read comes to an end 3 residues before the CDR3 does, leaving the germline J gene to fill in the end. The chain links TRBV30 to TRBJ2-7, with 10 nucleotides matching TRBD2. The J segment lost 4 bases and the V segment lost 2 bases, leaving 11 bases of the junction unmatched. Germline V lookup: CDR1 GTSNPN, CDR2 SVGIG (reference sequence). The CDR3 is 16 amino acids. The CDR3 reads CAWSPYSGRFGYEQYF. The sequenced CDR3 bases are TGTGCCTGGAGTCCTTATAGCGGGAGGTTTGGGTACGAG.

To note about this clone: The DNA ends 3 residues before the CDR3 does, and the rest of the CDR3 is filled in from the germline J gene. The V call is TRBV6-2 or TRBV6-3, the J call TRBJ1-5; no definite D call. From germline, CDR1 is MNHEY and CDR2 SVGEGT. The V end was cut by 5 bases, the J end by 5 bases, with 19 bases between. The CDR3 runs to 16 residues. The sequenced part of the CDR3 DNA is TGTGCCAGCAGTCATCTTTCTGCCCTGAGGGATCAGCCC. Encoded protein: CASSHLSALRDQP. The whole CDR3 is CASSHLSALRDQPQHF.

Concerning this clone itself: Read sequence stops 3 residues before the CDR3 end, and the germline J gene provides the missing end. The chain links TRBV19 to TRBJ1-4; TRBD1 is a possible D gene (5 bases). The germline CDR1 and CDR2 sequences are LNHDA and SQIVND (reference sequence). Between the trimmed V and J ends, which lost 3 bases and 5 bases, there was a span of 13 bases. There are 15 residues in the CDR3. The CDR3 loop reads CASSIGGDWNEKLFF. The CDR3 DNA, read in part, is TGTGCCAGTAGTATCGGCGGGGACTGGAATGAAAAA.

Of note for this clone: Sequencing ends 3 residues short of the CDR3 end; the germline J gene provides the rest. The rearrangement links TRBV7-2 to TRBJ1-5; possible D gene TRBD1, 5 bases. Trimming removed 1 base at V and 3 bases at J, with 7 bases between. This CDR3 spans 14 amino acids. CDR1 and CDR2 (germline): SGHTA, FQGNSA. The DNA read from the CDR3 is TGTGCCAGCAGCTTAGTGACAGACAATCAGCCC. Protein: CASSLVTDNQP. The entire CDR3 sequence reads CASSLVTDNQPQHF. Using reference TRBV7-2 and TRBJ1-5 for the parts outside the CDR3, the full variable domain is GAGVSQSPSNKVTEKGKDVELRCDPISGHTALYWYRQSLGQGLEFLIYFQGNSAPDKSGLPSDRFSAERTGGSVSTLTIQRTQQEDSAVYLCASSLVTDNQPQHFGDGTRLSIL.

In regard to this clone: The sequenced fragment ends 3 residues before the CDR3 boundary, so the rest is inferred from the germline J gene. The gene calls are TRBV6-2 or TRBV6-3 and TRBJ2-3, with 7 nucleotides matching TRBD2. The V gene end was trimmed by 2 bases and the J gene end by 3 bases; junction bases not matched to a gene: 8. Germline assignment: CDR1 MNHEY and CDR2 SVGEGT. The CDR3 covers 16 residues. The DNA read from the CDR3 is TGTGCCAGCAGTTACGAGCCCCTCGGGGGGACAGATACG. This translates into CASSYEPLGGTDT. The whole CDR3 sequence reads CASSYEPLGGTDTQYF.

A remark on this clone: The CDR3 end lies 3 residues beyond the end of the read and is filled in from the germline J gene. This chain joins TRBV29-1 and TRBJ2-5; maybe TRBD2 (5 bases). Trimming shortened V by 6 bases and J by 5 bases, and 13 bases separated the two germline ends. The CDR3 is made up of 12 amino acids. The germline V gene has CDR1 SQVTM and CDR2 ANQGSEA. The sequenced part of the CDR3 DNA is TGCAGCGTCCGGGGAGTAGGGGAGACC. This gives the protein CSVRGVGET. The full CDR3 sequence reads CSVRGVGETQYF.

As regards this clone: The CDR3 end lies 3 residues beyond the end of the read and is filled in from the germline J gene. The chain has TRBV20-1 and TRBJ2-7, with 8 positions matching TRBD1. With V trimmed by 3 bases and J by 4 bases, 2 bases remained unmatched. CDR1 is DFQATT and CDR2 is SNEGSKA in the germline V gene (reference sequence). The CDR3 totals 12 residues. The CDR3 protein is CSASGQGYEQYF. Incomplete CDR3 DNA: TGCAGTGCTAGTGGACAGGGATACGAG.

Regarding this clone: The read comes to an end 3 residues before the CDR3 does, leaving the germline J gene to fill in the end. The V and J genes are TRBV2 and TRBJ1-2, with 9 positions matching TRBD1. The CDR3 has 15 amino acids. In germline, CDR1 is SNHLY, CDR2 FYNNEI. CDR3 bases read: TGTGCCAGCAGTGAAGCCCCTGGACAGGGGTACGGC. Amino acids: CASSEAPGQGYG. The whole CDR3 sequence is CASSEAPGQGYGYTF.